This T cell receptor beta chain stems from a study of blood T cell repertoires in COVID-19. Germline CDR1 SGHTA, CDR2 FQGTGA. Trimming cost V 4 bases and J 7 bases; bases outside gene matches: 11. The CDR3 length is 16 residues. Assay: immunoSEQ multiplex PCR; the TCRdb copy retains only in-frame clones and omits some. The repertoire includes 250,000 to 350,000 clones, about 88% of them detected once, and under 15% sits in the top ten. Material: peripheral blood. The TCR sequence derives from a woman aged 55 to 70 with acute or convalescent COVID-19. The chain links TRBV7-3 to TRBJ2-2; 8 positions match TRBD1. The CDR3 loop is CASSSPRDRPGGELFF. CDR3 nucleotides: TGTGCCAGCAGCTCCCCCCGGGACAGGCCAGGCGGGGAGCTGTTTTTT.